This T cell receptor beta chain was captured by sequencing in a study of T cell responses to AZD1222 COVID-19 vaccine. The protocol was immunoSEQ multiplex PCR, while the TCRdb copy is restricted to in-frame clones and leaves out a portion. The sample has 75,000 or so clones; around 90% are singletons. Losses at the gene ends were 1 base for V and 4 bases for J; bases not matched to a gene: 8. This CDR3 region has 17 residues. CDR1 and CDR2 (germline): SEHNR, FQNEAQ (reference sequence). This chain uses TRBV7-9 with TRBJ2-5; 11 bases are a match to TRBD1. The specimen was peripheral blood, collected 28 days after the second AZD1222 dose. The TCR comes from an adult who received the AZD1222 COVID-19 vaccine. CDR3 loop: CASSLDGQGAVGETQYF. CDR3 nucleotide sequence: TGTGCCAGCAGCTTAGACGGACAGGGGGCAGTAGGAGAGACCCAGTACTTC.